This T cell receptor beta chain was retrieved from a study of blood T cell repertoires in COVID-19 (dated by TCRdb to about 2020). About the study as a whole: Samples covering the acute and convalescent phases of COVID-19 were provided by collaborators in the United States, Italy and Spain. A freely available public database, intended as a resource for researchers studying the immune response to SARS-CoV-2, is where the repertoires were released. Sample metadata almost always included a de-identified subject ID, COVID-19 status, age in years and sex. Deeply sampled blood TCRbeta repertoires from subjects exposed to, actively infected with, or recovered from COVID-19 were included in the dataset. Samples were obtained from the ongoing ImmuneRACE study (first 160 participants) and from 1,254 subjects provided by 6 global collaborators. The material from the prospective study consisted of cDNA or gDNA derived from T cells, B-cell-depleted T cells, or PBMCs. HLA class I and class II types, where available, came from metadata supplied by the sample provider rather than from assay-based typing. Here is what the overall study found, with its caveats: Clinical and demographic metadata were provided uncurated, with the amount varying by source and participant.

V and J are trimmed by 3 bases and 0 bases, and the gene matches miss 7 bases of the junction. The CDR3 starts with the cysteine, ends with the phenylalanine, and has 16 residues. Here the CDR3 DNA is all that survives: 48 bases in frame from base 1. Via the germline V gene, CDR1 is MGHRA and CDR2 YSYEKL. On this clone itself: What this receptor recognizes is not known. No per-base quality is available; no much larger clone lies one base away.

One collaborating source in Seattle enrolled patients while the patients were actively infected and followed the patients over time throughout the course of disease. Whole blood was collected in K2EDTA tubes by collaborating institutions according to the institutions' own protocols. For TCRbeta analysis, collaborator samples were shipped as frozen whole blood, as isolated PBMCs, or as DNA extracted from either sample type. TCRbeta CDR3 regions were amplified from genomic DNA using the immunoSEQ Assay, a bias-controlled multiplex PCR. As for the authors' bioinformatics: The number of nucleated cells in each sample was estimated by amplification of reference gene primers within the assay. To quantify the absolute abundance of each unique TCRbeta CDR3 rearrangement, sequence reads were collapsed and filtered. For each sample, productive Simpson clonality was calculated as the square root of Simpson's diversity index across productive rearrangements. The table comes from immuneACCESS by way of TCRdb, which keeps in-frame sequences with V and J called. Part of the clones is missing from these tables; in studies checked, under half for an unresolved V gene and the rest for unknown reasons. That table furnishes V, J and clone size, whereas the DNA furnished D and trimming. The sample table lists 150,000 to 200,000 clones, around 85% of them with a count of one. Approximately 11% of the sample goes to the ten largest clones.

The receptor comes from an older woman with COVID-19, enrolled during active disease. Rearrangement joined TRBV4-1 to TRBJ2-7; TRBD2 agrees with 8 junctional bases. The sample taken for sequencing was peripheral blood. The CDR3 protein is CASSHPGTRSSYEQYF. Read as DNA, the sequence is TGCGCCAGCAGCCATCCCGGGACTAGGAGCTCCTACGAGCAGTACTTC.